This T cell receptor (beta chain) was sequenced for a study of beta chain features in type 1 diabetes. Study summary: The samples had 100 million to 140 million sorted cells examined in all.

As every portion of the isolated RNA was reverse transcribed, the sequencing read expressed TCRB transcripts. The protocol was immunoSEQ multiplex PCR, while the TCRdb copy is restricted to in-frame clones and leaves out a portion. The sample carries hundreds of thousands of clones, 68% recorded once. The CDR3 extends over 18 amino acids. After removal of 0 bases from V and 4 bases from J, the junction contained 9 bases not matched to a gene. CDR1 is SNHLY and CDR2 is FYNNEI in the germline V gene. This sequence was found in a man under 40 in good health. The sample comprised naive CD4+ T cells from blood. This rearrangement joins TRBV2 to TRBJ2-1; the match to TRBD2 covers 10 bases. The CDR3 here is CASSEAGPSGSKYNEQFF. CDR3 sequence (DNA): TGTGCCAGCAGTGAAGCGGGGCCTAGCGGGAGTAAATACAATGAGCAGTTCTTC.